These 14 T cell receptor beta chains came from one sample sequenced in a study of beta chain features in type 1 diabetes. Every isolated RNA sample was fully reverse transcribed, so sequencing captured expressed TCRB transcripts. Data came from immunoSEQ multiplex PCR; TCRdb stores just in-frame clones and leaves some out. The repertoire has 250,000 to 300,000 clones, approximately 8% of them found once; the top ten carry roughly 1%. Sequencing used central memory CD4+ T cells from blood. These receptors were obtained from a woman under 30 in good health.

The chain combines TRBV11-1 with TRBJ2-6; D not certain. V lost 2 bases to trimming and J lost 1 base, with 6 bases between them. Germline loops: CDR1 SGHAT, CDR2 FQDESV (reference sequence). This CDR3 has 15 residues. CDR3 nucleotide sequence: TGTGCCAGCAGCTTAATGGGATCTGGGGCCAACGTCCTGACTTTC. Protein product: CASSLMGSGANVLTF.

The chain recombines TRBV7-6 with TRBJ2-1, with D unresolved. Trimming took off 5 bases at V and 10 bases at J, with 12 bases between the two ends. Germline lookup yields CDR1 SGHVS and CDR2 FNYEAQ. The CDR3 runs 12 residues. CDR3 nucleotides: TGTGCCAGCAGCCCCTACACAGCCGAGCAGTTCTTC. Protein sequence: CASSPYTAEQFF.

This clone was detected only a few times. The rearrangement uses TRBV6-5 and TRBJ1-6, with 7 nucleotides matching TRBD1. This CDR3 is built from 15 residues. Germline lookup yields CDR1 MNHEY and CDR2 SVGAGI. Losses at the gene ends were 4 bases for V and 7 bases for J; bases not matched to a gene: 7. The CDR3 DNA follows: TGTGCCAGCAGTTCAGGGGGGGGAGGGAATTCACCCCTCCACTTT. Protein: CASSSGGGGNSPLHF.

This clone was seen a few times. This sequence joins TRBV7-8 and TRBJ1-5, with D possibly TRBD1 on 5 matching bases. The germline CDR1 and CDR2 sequences are SGHVS and FQNEAQ. CDR3 length equals 15 residues. V was cut by 2 bases and J by 4 bases, with 12 bases left in between. The CDR3 is CASSLSVRGNQPQHF. In nucleotides, the CDR3 is TGTGCCAGCAGCTTAAGTGTGCGGGGGAATCAGCCCCAGCATTTT.

This clone was picked up a small number of times. V is TRBV5-4 and J is TRBJ2-5; D could derive from TRBD1 or TRBD2 (5 bases each). Germline loops: CDR1 SGHNT, CDR2 YYREEE (reference sequence). Trimming left V 2 bases short and J 5 bases short, with 13 bases between. The CDR3 spans 14 residues. The CDR3: CASSFRGPGETQYF. In nucleotides, the CDR3 is TGTGCCAGCAGCTTTCGGGGCCCTGGGGAGACCCAGTACTTC.

This clone was recorded at least ten times. This chain connects TRBV9 to TRBJ2-7, with a possible D match to TRBD1 (6 bases). V lost 3 bases and J lost 3, with 19 bases in between. The CDR3 is 16 amino acids. The germline gives CDR1 SGDLS, CDR2 YYNGEE. CDR3 protein: CASSATPDSLIYEQYF. The CDR3 DNA is TGTGCCAGCAGCGCCACCCCGGACAGTCTTATCTACGAGCAGTACTTC.

This clone was counted a few times. The V gene is TRBV14, the J gene TRBJ1-4; D is unclear. Trimming pared 4 bases from V and 7 bases from J, leaving 19 bases between. The length of the CDR3 is 16 residues. Germline values: CDR1 SGHDN, CDR2 FVKESK. The CDR3, as DNA: TGTGCCAGCAGCCCCTACCGTAGAGGGCGGGGTGAAAAACTGTTTTTT. The encoded protein is CASSPYRRGRGEKLFF.

This clone came up a few times. The chain is built from TRBV7-2 and TRBJ2-7, with TRBD1 matching 7 bases. The trim removed 5 bases at V and 0 bases at J, leaving 10 bases unmatched. Germline V CDR1 and CDR2: SGHTA, FQGNSA. This CDR3 has 16 residues. The CDR3 DNA follows: TGTGCCAGCAGCACGAAGGGACAGTCCCTCTCCTACGAGCAGTACTTC. Amino acids: CASSTKGQSLSYEQYF.

This rearrangement joins TRBV20-1 to TRBJ2-2; tentatively, D is TRBD1 (5 bases). CDR1 DFQATT and CDR2 SNEGSKA come from the germline V gene (reference sequence). The V end was cut by 7 bases, the J end by 4 bases, with 7 bases between. The CDR3 is made up of 11 amino acids. The CDR3 region is CSVTVTGELFF. In DNA, the CDR3 is TGCAGTGTGACAGTCACCGGGGAGCTGTTTTTT.

This clone was detected only a few times. The chain combines TRBV30 with TRBJ1-2; 7 nucleotides line up with TRBD1. Germline loops: CDR1 GTSNPN, CDR2 SVGIG (reference sequence). After removal of 4 bases from V and 4 bases from J, the junction contained 6 bases not matched to a gene. The CDR3 is made up of 13 amino acids. The CDR3 DNA is TGTGCCTGGACCCAGACAGGGCTCTATGGCTACACCTTC. This codes for CAWTQTGLYGYTF.

This clone was detected a few times. The chain has TRBV7-9 and TRBJ1-5, with D perhaps TRBD1 (5 bases). There are 14 residues in the CDR3. Trimming left V 6 bases short and J 6 bases short, with 15 bases between. Germline V gene lookup returns CDR1 SEHNR and CDR2 FQNEAQ (reference sequence). The CDR3 DNA sequence: TGTGCCAGCAGTTATCAGGGAGAGGGTCAGCCCCAGCATTTT. Amino acids: CASSYQGEGQPQHF.

This chain uses TRBV6-6 with TRBJ1-1, with a weak D call TRBD1 (6 bases). The CDR3 length is 14 residues. Germline-derived CDR1 and CDR2 are MNHNY and SVGAGI (reference sequence). V was pared by 5 bases and J by 3 bases, with 13 bases between. The CDR3 DNA follows: TGTGCCAGCAGTCCCCCTGGGACATACACTGAAGCTTTCTTT. Translation gives CASSPPGTYTEAFF.

This clone was detected a few times. The chain links TRBV28 to TRBJ2-2, with D possibly matching TRBD2 (6 bases). This CDR3 comprises 16 residues. Per the germline V gene, CDR1 is MDHEN and CDR2 is SYDVKM. V was pared by 5 bases and J by 5 bases, with 18 bases between. The chain's CDR3 is CASSAPGGARTGELFF. The CDR3 DNA follows: TGTGCCAGCAGTGCACCTGGAGGGGCGCGTACCGGGGAGCTGTTTTTT.

This chain uses TRBV7-9 with TRBJ2-1; TRBD1 is a possible D gene (6 bases). In germline, CDR1 is SEHNR, CDR2 FQNEAQ (reference sequence). Trimming took 5 bases from V and 9 from J, leaving 14 bases between them. This CDR3 has 13 amino acids. The CDR3 loop reads CASSVDRIGEQFF. The CDR3 DNA is TGTGCCAGCAGCGTTGACAGGATCGGTGAGCAGTTCTTC.